This T cell receptor beta chain comes out of a study of tumor-infiltrating lymphocytes in oesophageal squamous cell carcinoma. MiXCR, applied by TCRdb to the PCR reads, yields one record per CDR3 protein. The data contain just over 20,000 distinct CDR3 sequences, 36% of them seen just once; the ten biggest clones take up 9% to 14%. Sequenced: esophageal tumor tissue. The TCR sequence derives from a male donor with esophageal squamous cell carcinoma.

In DNA, the CDR3 is TGTGCCACCAGTGATCCAGGACAGGGGGCGACTGGCTACACCTTC. Amino acids: CATSDPGQGATGYTF. V is TRBV24-1 and J is TRBJ1-2, with 11 positions matching TRBD1. J was trimmed by 7 bases and V by 3 bases; bases with no gene match: 6. The CDR3 consists of 15 residues. The V gene's germline CDR1 is KGHDR and CDR2 SFDVKD.